The T cell receptor beta chain under discussion was sequenced for a study of T cell responses to AZD1222 COVID-19 vaccine. Study-level results: Spike-specific TCR breadth and depth grew following two AZD1222 doses. Only a handful of AZD1222 recipients tested seropositive at baseline.

Clones were sequenced by immunoSEQ multiplex PCR, and TCRdb holds only the in-frame ones, with some missing. Among 65,000 to 100,000 clones listed, 75% to 95% were seen once. The J segment lost 3 bases and the V segment lost 2 bases, leaving 4 bases of the junction unmatched. In germline, CDR1 is LGHDT, CDR2 YNNKEL (reference sequence). The length of the CDR3 is 15 residues. Remarks on this clone: Its specificity is not known.

Researchers grouped second doses given at about 4 or about 12 weeks into one pool. Sample: peripheral blood, taken 28 days after the second AZD1222 dose. The receptor comes from an adult who received the AZD1222 COVID-19 vaccine. The rearrangement uses TRBV3-1 (or the pseudogene TRBV3-2) and TRBJ2-3, with 8 bases lining up with TRBD1. CDR3 sequence: CASSQQGARTDTQYF. DNA of the CDR3: TGTGCCAGCAGCCAACAGGGGGCGCGAACAGATACGCAGTATTTT.